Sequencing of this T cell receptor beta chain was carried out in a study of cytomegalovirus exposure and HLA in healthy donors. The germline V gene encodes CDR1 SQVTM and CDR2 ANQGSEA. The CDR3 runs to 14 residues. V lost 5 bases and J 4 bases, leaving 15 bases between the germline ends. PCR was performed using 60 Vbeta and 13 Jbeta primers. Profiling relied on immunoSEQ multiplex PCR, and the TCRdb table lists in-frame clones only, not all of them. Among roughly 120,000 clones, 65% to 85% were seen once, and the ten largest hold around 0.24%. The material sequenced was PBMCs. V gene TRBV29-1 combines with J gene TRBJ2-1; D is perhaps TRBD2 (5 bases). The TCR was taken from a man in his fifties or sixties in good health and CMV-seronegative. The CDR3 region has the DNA TGCAGCGTTCGGGCCAGCGGTCCATACAATGAGCAGTTCTTC. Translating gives CSVRASGPYNEQFF.